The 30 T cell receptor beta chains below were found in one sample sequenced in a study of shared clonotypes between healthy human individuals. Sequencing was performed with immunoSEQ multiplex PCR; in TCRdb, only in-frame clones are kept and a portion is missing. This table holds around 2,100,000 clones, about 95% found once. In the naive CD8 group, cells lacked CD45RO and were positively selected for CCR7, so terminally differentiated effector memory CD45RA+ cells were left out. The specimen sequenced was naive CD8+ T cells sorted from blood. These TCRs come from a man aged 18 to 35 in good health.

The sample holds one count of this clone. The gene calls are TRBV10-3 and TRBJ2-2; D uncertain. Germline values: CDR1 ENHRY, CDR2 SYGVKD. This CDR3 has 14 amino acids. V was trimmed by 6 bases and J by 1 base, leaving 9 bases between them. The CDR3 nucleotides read TGTGCCATCAGCTCAAACAAGAACACCGGGGAGCTGTTTTTT. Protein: CAISSNKNTGELFF.

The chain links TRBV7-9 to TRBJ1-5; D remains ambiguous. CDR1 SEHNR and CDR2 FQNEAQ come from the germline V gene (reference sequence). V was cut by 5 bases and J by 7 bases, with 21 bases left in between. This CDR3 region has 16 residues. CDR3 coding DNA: TGTGCCAGCAGCCCTTCAGGTGGTGCCCCCGGACAGCCCCAGCATTTT. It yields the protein CASSPSGGAPGQPQHF.

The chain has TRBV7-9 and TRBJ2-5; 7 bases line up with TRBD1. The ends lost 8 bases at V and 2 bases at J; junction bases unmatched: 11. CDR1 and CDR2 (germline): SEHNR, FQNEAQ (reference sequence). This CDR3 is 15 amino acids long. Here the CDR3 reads CASRASTGMQETQYF. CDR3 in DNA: TGTGCCAGCCGGGCATCGACAGGGATGCAAGAGACCCAGTACTTC.

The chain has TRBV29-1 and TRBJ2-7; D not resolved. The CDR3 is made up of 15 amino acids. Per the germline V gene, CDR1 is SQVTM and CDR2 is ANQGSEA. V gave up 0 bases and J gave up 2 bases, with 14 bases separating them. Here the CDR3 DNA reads TGCAGCGTTGAAGATCTAGAGGCTGCCCCCTACGAGCAGTACTTC. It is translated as CSVEDLEAAPYEQYF.

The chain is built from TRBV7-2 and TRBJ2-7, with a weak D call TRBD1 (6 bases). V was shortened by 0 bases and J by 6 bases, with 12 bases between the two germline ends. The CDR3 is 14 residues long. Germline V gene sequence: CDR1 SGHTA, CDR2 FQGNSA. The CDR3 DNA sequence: TGTGCCAGCAGCTTAGCACAGGGTGGGAGCGAGCAGTACTTC. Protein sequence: CASSLAQGGSEQYF.

In DNA form, the CDR3 reads TGTGCCAGCAGCATAGGACAGGGGGATTCACCCCTCCACTTT. This encodes CASSIGQGDSPLHF. The chain couples TRBV2 to TRBJ1-6; TRBD1 agrees at 10 bases. The CDR3 extends over 14 amino acids. With V trimmed by 6 bases and J by 8 bases, 4 bases remained unmatched. Germline V gene data show CDR1 as SNHLY and CDR2 as FYNNEI.

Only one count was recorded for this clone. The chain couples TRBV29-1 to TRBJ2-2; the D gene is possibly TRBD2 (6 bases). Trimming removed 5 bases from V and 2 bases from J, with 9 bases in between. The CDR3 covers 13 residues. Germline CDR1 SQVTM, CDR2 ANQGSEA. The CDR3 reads CSVRDLNTGELFF. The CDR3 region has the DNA TGCAGCGTTCGGGACTTAAACACCGGGGAGCTGTTTTTT.

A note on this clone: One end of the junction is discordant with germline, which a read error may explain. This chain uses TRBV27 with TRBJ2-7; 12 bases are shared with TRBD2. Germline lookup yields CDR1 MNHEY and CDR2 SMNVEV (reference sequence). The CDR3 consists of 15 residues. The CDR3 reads CASSISSGGAYEQYF. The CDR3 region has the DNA TGTGCCAGCAGTATATCTAGCGGGGGGGCCTACGAGCAGTACTTC.

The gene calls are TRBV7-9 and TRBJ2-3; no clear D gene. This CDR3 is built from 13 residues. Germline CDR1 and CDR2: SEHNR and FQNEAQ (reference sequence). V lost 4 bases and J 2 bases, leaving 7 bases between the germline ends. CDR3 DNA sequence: TGTGCCAGCAGCTACGACAACACAGATACGCAGTATTTT. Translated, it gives CASSYDNTDTQYF. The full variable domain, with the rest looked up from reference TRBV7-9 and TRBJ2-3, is DTGVSQNPRHKITKRGQNVTFRCDPISEHNRLYWYRQTLGQGPEFLTYFQNEAQLEKSRLLSDRFSAERPKGSFSTLEIQRTEQGDSAMYLCASSYDNTDTQYFGPGTRLTVL.

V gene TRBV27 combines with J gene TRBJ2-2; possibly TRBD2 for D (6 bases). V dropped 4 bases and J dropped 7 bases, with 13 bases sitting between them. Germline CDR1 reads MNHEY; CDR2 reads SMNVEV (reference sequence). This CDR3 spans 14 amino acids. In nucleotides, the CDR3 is TGTGCCAGCAGTTCCCTAGGCGGGGACGGGGAGCTGTTTTTT. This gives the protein CASSSLGGDGELFF.

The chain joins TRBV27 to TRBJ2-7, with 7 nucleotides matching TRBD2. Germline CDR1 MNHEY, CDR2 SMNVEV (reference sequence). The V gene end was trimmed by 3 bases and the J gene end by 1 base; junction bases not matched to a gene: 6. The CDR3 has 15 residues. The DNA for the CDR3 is TGTGCCAGCAGTTTGGTCCTAGCGGAGTCCTACGAGCAGTACTTC. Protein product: CASSLVLAESYEQYF.

CDR3 sequence reads: CASIGGSSTDTQYF. The CDR3 nucleotides are TGCGCCAGCATTGGAGGTTCCAGCACAGATACGCAGTATTTT. The genes are TRBV5-1 and TRBJ2-3; perhaps TRBD2 as D (5 bases). This CDR3 has 14 residues. With 6 bases removed from V and 0 bases from J, the gap between germline ends came to 11 bases. The germline V gene has CDR1 SGHRS and CDR2 YFSETQ.

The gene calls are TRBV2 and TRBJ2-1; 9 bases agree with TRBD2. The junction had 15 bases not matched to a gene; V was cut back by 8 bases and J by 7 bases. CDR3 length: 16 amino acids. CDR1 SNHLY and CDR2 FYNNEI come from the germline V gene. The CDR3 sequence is CASLSPVWREGNEQFF. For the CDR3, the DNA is TGTGCCAGCCTCAGCCCGGTATGGCGGGAGGGGAATGAGCAGTTCTTC.

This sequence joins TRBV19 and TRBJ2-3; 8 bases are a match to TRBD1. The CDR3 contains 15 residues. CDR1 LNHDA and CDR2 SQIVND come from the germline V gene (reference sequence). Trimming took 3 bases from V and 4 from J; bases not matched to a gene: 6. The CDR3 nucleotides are TGTGCCAGTAGTATGACAGGGGTTGGGGCAGATACGCAGTATTTT. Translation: CASSMTGVGADTQYF.

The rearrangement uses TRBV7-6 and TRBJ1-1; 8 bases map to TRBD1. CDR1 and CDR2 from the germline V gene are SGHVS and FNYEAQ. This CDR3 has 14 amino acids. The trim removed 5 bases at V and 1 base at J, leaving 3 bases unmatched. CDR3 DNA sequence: TGTGCCAGCAGCCCGACAGGGGAGAACACTGAAGCTTTCTTT. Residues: CASSPTGENTEAFF. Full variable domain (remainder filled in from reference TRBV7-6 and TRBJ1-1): GAGVSQSPRYKVTKRGQDVALRCDPISGHVSLYWYRQALGQGPEFLTYFNYEAQQDKSGLPNDRFSAERPEGSISTLTIQRTEQRDSAMYRCASSPTGENTEAFFGQGTRLTVV.

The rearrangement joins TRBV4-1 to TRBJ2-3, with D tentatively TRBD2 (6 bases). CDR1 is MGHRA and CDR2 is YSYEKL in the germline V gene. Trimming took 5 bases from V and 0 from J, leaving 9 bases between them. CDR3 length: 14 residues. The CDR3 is CASSAGLSTDTQYF. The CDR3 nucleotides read TGCGCCAGCAGCGCGGGACTTAGCACAGATACGCAGTATTTT.

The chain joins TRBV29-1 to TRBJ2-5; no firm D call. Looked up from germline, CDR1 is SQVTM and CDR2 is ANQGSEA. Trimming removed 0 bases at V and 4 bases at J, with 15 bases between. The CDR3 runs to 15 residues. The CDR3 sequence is CSVEDRPKGGETQYF. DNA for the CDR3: TGCAGCGTTGAAGATAGGCCGAAGGGTGGAGAGACCCAGTACTTC.

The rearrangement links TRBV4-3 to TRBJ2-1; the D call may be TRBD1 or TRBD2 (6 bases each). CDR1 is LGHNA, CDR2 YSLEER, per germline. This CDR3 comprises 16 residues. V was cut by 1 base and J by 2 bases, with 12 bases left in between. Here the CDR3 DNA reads TGCGCCAGCAGCCAAGGGGGGCCGGGAGCCTACAATGAGCAGTTCTTC. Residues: CASSQGGPGAYNEQFF.

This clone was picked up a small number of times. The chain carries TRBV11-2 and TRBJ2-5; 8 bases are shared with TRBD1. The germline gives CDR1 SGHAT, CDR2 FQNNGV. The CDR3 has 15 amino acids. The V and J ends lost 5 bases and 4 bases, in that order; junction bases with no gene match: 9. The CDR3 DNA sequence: TGTGCCAGCAGCCACACAGGGGGTGAGGGAGAGACCCAGTACTTC. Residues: CASSHTGGEGETQYF. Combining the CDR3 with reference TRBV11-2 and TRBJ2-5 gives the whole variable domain EAGVAQSPRYKIIEKRQSVAFWCNPISGHATLYWYQQILGQGPKLLIQFQNNGVVDDSQLPKDRFSAERLKGVDSTLKIQPAKLEDSAVYLCASSHTGGEGETQYFGPGTRLLVL.

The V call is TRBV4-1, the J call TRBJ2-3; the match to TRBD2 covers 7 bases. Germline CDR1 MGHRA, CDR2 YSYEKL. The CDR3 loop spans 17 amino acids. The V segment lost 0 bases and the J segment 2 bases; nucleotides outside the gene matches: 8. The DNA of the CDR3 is TGCGCCAGCAGCCAAGAAAGCCCTAGCGGATACACAGATACGCAGTATTTT. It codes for CASSQESPSGYTDTQYF.

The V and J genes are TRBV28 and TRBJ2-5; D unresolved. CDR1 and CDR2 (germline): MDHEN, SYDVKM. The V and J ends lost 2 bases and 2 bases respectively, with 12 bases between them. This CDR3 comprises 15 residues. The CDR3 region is CASSLGTTDQETQYF. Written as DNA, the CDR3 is TGTGCCAGCAGTTTAGGCACTACTGATCAAGAGACCCAGTACTTC.

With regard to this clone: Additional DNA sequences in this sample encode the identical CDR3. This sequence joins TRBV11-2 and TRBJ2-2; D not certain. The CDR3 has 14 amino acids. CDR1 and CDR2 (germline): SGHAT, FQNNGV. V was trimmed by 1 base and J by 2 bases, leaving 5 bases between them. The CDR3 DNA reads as TGTGCCAGCAGCTTAGGGTCAAACACCGGGGAGCTGTTTTTT. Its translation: CASSLGSNTGELFF.

The CDR3 DNA is TGTGCCAGCAGCTCGCAGAGCTCCTATAATTCACCCCTCCACTTT. Protein: CASSSQSSYNSPLHF. V usage is TRBV7-2 and J usage is TRBJ1-6; D not certain. Trimming removed 4 bases from V and 0 bases from J, with 7 bases in between. Germline values: CDR1 SGHTA, CDR2 FQGNSA. The CDR3 has 15 amino acids. The full variable domain, rest sourced from reference TRBV7-2 and TRBJ1-6, is GAGVSQSPSNKVTEKGKDVELRCDPISGHTALYWYRQSLGQGLEFLIYFQGNSAPDKSGLPSDRFSAERTGGSVSTLTIQRTQQEDSAVYLCASSSQSSYNSPLHFGNGTRLTVT.

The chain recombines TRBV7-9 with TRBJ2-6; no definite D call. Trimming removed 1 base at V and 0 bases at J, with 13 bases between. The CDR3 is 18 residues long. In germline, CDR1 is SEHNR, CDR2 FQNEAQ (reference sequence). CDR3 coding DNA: TGTGCCAGCAGCTTAGAGGGCGGCAGGACCTCTGGGGCCAACGTCCTGACTTTC. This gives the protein CASSLEGGRTSGANVLTF.

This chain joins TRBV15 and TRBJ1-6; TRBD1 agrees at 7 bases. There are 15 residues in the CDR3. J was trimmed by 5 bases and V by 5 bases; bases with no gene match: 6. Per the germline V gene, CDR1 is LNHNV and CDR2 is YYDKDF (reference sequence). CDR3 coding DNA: TGTGCCACCAGCGTCCAGGGGGGTAATAATTCACCCCTCCACTTT. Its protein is CATSVQGGNNSPLHF.

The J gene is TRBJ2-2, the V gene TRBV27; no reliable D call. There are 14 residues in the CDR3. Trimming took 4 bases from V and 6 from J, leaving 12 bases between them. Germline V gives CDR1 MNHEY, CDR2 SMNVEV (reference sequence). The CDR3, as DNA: TGTGCCAGCAGTTCAGGACCGGTGGCCGGGGAGCTGTTTTTT. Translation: CASSSGPVAGELFF.

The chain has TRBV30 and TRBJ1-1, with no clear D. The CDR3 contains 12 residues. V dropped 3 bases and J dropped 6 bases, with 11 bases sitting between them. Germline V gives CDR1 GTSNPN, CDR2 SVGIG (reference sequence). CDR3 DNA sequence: TGTGCCTGGAGCCTAAGGGCGGCTGAAGCTTTCTTT. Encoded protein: CAWSLRAAEAFF.

For the CDR3, the DNA is TGTGCCAGCAGCGTAGTGGGGACAGGGTTTGCCGATGAGCAGTTCTTC. Its protein is CASSVVGTGFADEQFF. The V gene is TRBV9, the J gene TRBJ2-1; 9 bases align to TRBD1. V was clipped by 0 bases and J by 8 bases; unmatched bases: 9. This CDR3 has 16 residues. From germline, CDR1 is SGDLS and CDR2 YYNGEE. The full variable domain, its missing parts supplied by reference TRBV9 and TRBJ2-1, is DSGVTQTPKHLITATGQRVTLRCSPRSGDLSVYWYQQSLDQGLQFLIQYYNGEERAKGNILERFSAQQFPDLHSELNLSSLELGDSALYFCASSVVGTGFADEQFFGPGTRLTVL.

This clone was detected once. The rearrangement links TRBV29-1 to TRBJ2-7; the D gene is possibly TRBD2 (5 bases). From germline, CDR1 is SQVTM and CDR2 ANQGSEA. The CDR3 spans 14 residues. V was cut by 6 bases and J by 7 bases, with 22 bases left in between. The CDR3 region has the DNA TGCAGCGTCCACGAGGATGCTAGACCGGGGGAGCAGTACTTC. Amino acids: CSVHEDARPGEQYF.

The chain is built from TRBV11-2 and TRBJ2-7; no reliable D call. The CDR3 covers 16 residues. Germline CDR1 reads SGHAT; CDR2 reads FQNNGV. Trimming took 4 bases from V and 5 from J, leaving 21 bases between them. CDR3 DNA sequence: TGTGCCAGCAGCTCAACTCTCTCTATCCGACCCCACGAGCAGTACTTC. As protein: CASSSTLSIRPHEQYF.